This T cell receptor (beta chain) was profiled in a study of blood T cell repertoires in COVID-19. Study in general: Specimens from acute and convalescent COVID-19 originated in the United States, Italy and Spain.

The data were produced by immunoSEQ multiplex PCR, yet TCRdb's version contains in-frame clones alone and is incomplete. The sample contains about 100,000 clones, around four fifths of which appear only once. Trimming cost V 1 base and J 5 bases, with 14 bases left between them. The V gene's germline CDR1 is MDHEN and CDR2 SYDVKM. This CDR3 spans 15 amino acids. The chain combines TRBV28 with TRBJ2-5; a weak D match, TRBD2 (6 bases). The source is a woman in her 70s with acute or convalescent COVID-19. The source material was peripheral blood. CDR3 nucleotide sequence: TGTGCCAGCAGTTTATTGCAGGGAGGCAGGGAGACCCAGTACTTC. Translating it yields CASSLLQGGRETQYF.